The 10 T cell receptor beta chains given below trace back to one sample, sequenced in a study of T cells in Graves' hyperthyroidism and ophthalmopathy. RNA transcripts yielded amplified TCR beta CDR3 regions. The HTBI set primed first-round TCR CDR3 RT-PCR. TCRdb fed the multiplex PCR reads into MiXCR, producing one record per CDR3 protein. The sample lists 250,000 or so distinct CDR3 sequences, around 15% occurring once. The sequenced material came from blood. The receptors stem from a woman aged 45-60 years with Graves' hyperthyroidism that later progressed to Graves' ophthalmopathy.

The chain's CDR3 is CATSRAQSSNQPQHF. CDR3 in DNA: TGTGCCACCAGCAGAGCGCAGTCTAGCAATCAGCCCCAGCATTTT. V and J are TRBV15 and TRBJ1-5; D gene uncertain. CDR3 length: 15 amino acids. The ends were cut back, 1 base at V and 0 bases at J, with 7 bases in the middle. Germline V CDR1 and CDR2: LNHNV, YYDKDF (reference sequence).

This clonotype was recorded at least ten times. The chain links TRBV20-1 to TRBJ2-3, with TRBD2 matching over 8 bases. Germline CDR1 and CDR2: DFQATT and SNEGSKA (reference sequence). V trimming: 6 bases; J trimming: 0 bases; junction bases outside the gene matches: 14. The CDR3 runs to 17 residues. CDR3 amino acids: CSARDLFTSGSTDTQYF. In nucleotides, the CDR3 is TGCAGTGCCCGGGACCTCTTTACTAGCGGCAGCACAGATACGCAGTATTTT.

As to this clonotype: A much larger clone sits a single nucleotide away, making a read error possible. V gene TRBV20-1 combines with J gene TRBJ2-7; 8 nucleotides match TRBD2. The CDR3 is 15 amino acids. V was clipped by 1 base and J by 5 bases; unmatched bases: 10. CDR1 and CDR2 (germline): DFQATT, SNEGSKA (reference sequence). CDR3: CSARANGRASDEQYF. The CDR3 coding sequence is TGCAGTGCTAGAGCTAACGGGAGGGCCAGCGACGAGCAGTACTTC.

This clonotype was observed at least ten times. The V gene is TRBV20-1, the J gene TRBJ2-1; 14 nucleotides align to TRBD2. The CDR3 has 16 amino acids. Germline V gene lookup returns CDR1 DFQATT and CDR2 SNEGSKA (reference sequence). Germline trimming cut 1 base from V and 2 bases from J; bases unmatched to any gene: 1. The chain's CDR3 is CSARGTSGGTYNEQFF. CDR3 sequence (DNA): TGCAGTGCTAGAGGGACTAGCGGGGGGACCTACAATGAGCAGTTCTTC.

This clonotype was observed a few times. This rearrangement joins TRBV6-1 to TRBJ1-4, with 9 bases that match TRBD1. The CDR3 is 14 amino acids. V trimming: 7 bases; J trimming: 5 bases; junction bases outside the gene matches: 5. Germline lookup yields CDR1 MNHNS and CDR2 SASEGT. The CDR3: CASNDRGENEKLFF. DNA for the CDR3: TGTGCCAGCAACGACAGGGGGGAGAATGAAAAACTGTTTTTT.

This clonotype has at least ten counts. CDR3 residues: CASSLGDSYNEQFF. The CDR3 DNA is TGCGCCAGCAGCTTGGGGGACAGCTACAATGAGCAGTTCTTC. The chain combines TRBV5-1 with TRBJ2-1; 7 nucleotides agree with TRBD1. J gave up 3 bases and V 0 bases, and 0 bases lay outside the gene matches. The CDR3 consists of 14 residues. Germline CDR1 and CDR2: SGHRS and YFSETQ.

This clonotype occurred many times. The rearrangement joins TRBV28 to TRBJ1-2; D remains unclear. The CDR3 extends over 11 amino acids. Germline V gives CDR1 MDHEN, CDR2 SYDVKM. Deletions cut 5 bases from V and 4 bases from J, with 5 bases between. CDR3: CASSGIYGYTF. In DNA form, the CDR3 reads TGTGCCAGCAGTGGGATCTATGGCTACACCTTC.

This clonotype came up many times. V is TRBV10-3 and J is TRBJ2-7, with TRBD1 identical over 8 bases. This CDR3 has 13 residues. CDR1 ENHRY and CDR2 SYGVKD come from the germline V gene. J was trimmed by 3 bases and V by 3 bases; bases with no gene match: 1. The CDR3 region is CAISEQGVYEQYF. The CDR3 DNA follows: TGTGCCATCAGTGAACAGGGGGTCTACGAGCAGTACTTC.

This clonotype came up many times. The rearrangement links TRBV6-5 to TRBJ1-5; D uncertain. The ends were cut back, 0 bases at V and 3 bases at J, with 12 bases in the middle. Per the germline V gene, CDR1 is MNHEY and CDR2 is SVGAGI. The length of the CDR3 is 16 residues. The CDR3 is CASSYSKDRNNQPQHF. The CDR3 nucleotides read TGTGCCAGCAGTTACTCGAAAGACCGAAACAATCAGCCCCAGCATTTT.

This clonotype was recorded at least ten times. The rearrangement uses TRBV25-1 and TRBJ2-5, with D uncertain. The V gene lost 2 bases and the J gene lost 0 bases, with 7 bases spanning the gap. Looked up from germline, CDR1 is MGHDK and CDR2 is SYGVNS. This CDR3 has 14 amino acids. CDR3 in amino acids: CASSEGTYQETQYF. The CDR3 DNA sequence: TGTGCCAGCAGTGAAGGTACTTACCAAGAGACCCAGTACTTC.